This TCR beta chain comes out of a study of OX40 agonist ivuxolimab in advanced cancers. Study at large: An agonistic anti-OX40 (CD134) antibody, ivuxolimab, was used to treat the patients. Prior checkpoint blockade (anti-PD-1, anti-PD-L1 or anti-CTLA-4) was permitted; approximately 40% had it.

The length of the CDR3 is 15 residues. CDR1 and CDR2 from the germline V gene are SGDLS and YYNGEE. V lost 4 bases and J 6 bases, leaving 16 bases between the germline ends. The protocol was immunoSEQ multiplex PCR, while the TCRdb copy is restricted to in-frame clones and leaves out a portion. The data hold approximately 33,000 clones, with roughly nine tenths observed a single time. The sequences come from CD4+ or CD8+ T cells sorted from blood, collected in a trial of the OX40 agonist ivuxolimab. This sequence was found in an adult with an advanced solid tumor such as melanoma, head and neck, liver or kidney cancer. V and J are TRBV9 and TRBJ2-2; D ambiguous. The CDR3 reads CASSSSARGAGELFF. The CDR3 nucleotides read TGTGCCAGCAGCTCGTCGGCGCGCGGCGCCGGGGAGCTGTTTTTT.